Reported below is one T cell receptor (beta chain). What this receptor recognizes is not known. Nothing much larger sits one base from this clone, and base qualities are not available. This sample is part of a study of blood T cell repertoires in COVID-19 (dated by TCRdb to the early 2020s). Some background on the complete study: Samples from collaborators originated in the United States, Italy and Spain and spanned both the acute and convalescent phases of COVID-19. A de-identified subject ID, COVID-19 status, age in years and sex were almost always included in the sample metadata. Where available, HLA class I and class II types were obtained from metadata supplied by the sample provider rather than from assay-based typing. The samples were drawn from two sources: the first 160 participants of the ongoing ImmuneRACE study, and 1,000 to 1,500 subjects contributed by 6 global collaborators. A freely available public database, intended as a resource for researchers studying the immune response to SARS-CoV-2, is where the repertoires were released. The prospective study material was composed of cDNA or gDNA derived from T cells, B-cell-depleted T cells, or PBMCs. Deeply sampled blood TCRbeta repertoires from subjects exposed to, actively infected with, or recovered from COVID-19 were included in the dataset. Broad study findings and their caveats: The quantity of clinical and demographic metadata differed by source and by participant and was supplied without curation.

Collaborating institutions collected whole blood in K2EDTA tubes following their own protocols. For TCRbeta analysis, collaborators shipped samples in one of three forms: frozen whole blood, isolated PBMCs, or DNA extracted from either of those sample types. TCRbeta CDR3 regions were amplified from genomic DNA using the immunoSEQ Assay, a bias-controlled multiplex PCR. The source study handled its data this way. Within the assay, amplification of reference gene primers was used to estimate how many nucleated cells each sample contained. Sequence reads were collapsed and filtered to measure the absolute abundance of every unique TCRbeta CDR3 rearrangement. Productive Simpson clonality was computed per sample as the square root of Simpson's diversity index over productive rearrangements. TCRdb stores this immuneACCESS table with in-frame sequences only. Part of the clones is absent; in the studies checked, under half of the shortfall reflects unresolved V genes, and no reason is known for the rest. That table furnishes V, J and clone size, whereas the DNA furnished D and trimming. Within this sample are some 140,000 clones, with around 90% of them counted one time only. The top ten clones comprise over 0.45% of the sample.

Here V drops 3 bases and J drops 5 bases, and the junction holds 13 bases not matched to any gene. Via the germline V gene (reference sequence), CDR1 is LNHDA and CDR2 SQIVND. There are 17 amino acids in the CDR3, from cysteine to phenylalanine inclusive. Just the 51-base CDR3 DNA is kept, in frame starting at base 1. The rearranged chain carries TRBV19 and TRBJ2-3, with 8 middle bases fitting TRBD2. The clonotype comes from a man over 45 with acute or convalescent COVID-19. Material: peripheral blood. CDR3 protein: CASSIGGSGMVQDTQYF. The DNA sequence is TGTGCCAGTAGTATTGGGGGTAGCGGGATGGTGCAAGATACGCAGTATTTT.